This TCR beta chain was sequenced for a study of response to subunit inactivated influenza vaccine. In its sample, this clonotype was seen a few times. Its specificity is not known. The CDR3 is 13 residues long. V lost 6 bases to trimming and J lost 8 bases, with 16 bases between them. TCRdb used MiXCR to reprocess the RT-PCR reads, holding one entry per CDR3 protein. The table has 710,000 or so distinct CDR3 sequences, 15% to 19% seen once. Study-level findings and limits: Each seasonal influenza vaccination, the authors suggested, recruits few new T cells.

V is TRBV12-3 or TRBV12-4 and J is TRBJ1-2; weak D call: TRBD1 (5 bases). Sequenced material: PBMCs from blood, taken 11 to 12 days after vaccination. The TCR sequence derives from a man over 45 who received an inactivated influenza vaccine. The CDR3 nucleotides are TGTGCCAGCAGCTTCTTGAGGGGATACGGCTACACCTTC. This sequence encodes CASSFLRGYGYTF.